The clone carrying this T cell receptor (beta chain) was detected only once. Antigen unknown. The entry originates in a study of radiotherapy plus CTLA-4 blockade in lung cancer. Findings of the study overall: Tumor-derived TCR clones expanded in blood after radiotherapy plus ipilimumab. Response, reportedly, was best predicted by interferon-beta along with early blood T cell clone dynamics.

Patients had chemo-refractory metastatic non-small-cell lung cancer and received focal radiation plus CTLA-4 blockade that used ipilimumab. The CDR3 contains 17 residues. The V and J ends lost 4 bases and 3 bases, in that order; junction bases with no gene match: 9. The germline V gene encodes CDR1 SGHAT and CDR2 FQNNGV. Only in-frame clones appear in the TCRdb table, and some are missing; sequencing was by immunoSEQ multiplex PCR. The sample has approximately 73,000 clones, roughly 84% seen once. The receptor was isolated from a human donor with non-small cell lung cancer that progressed on radiotherapy plus ipilimumab. Material: peripheral blood, obtained from a patient treated with radiotherapy plus ipilimumab. The rearrangement joins TRBV11-2 to TRBJ2-2; 9 bases match TRBD2. The CDR3 loop reads CASSSGLAGADTGELFF. The CDR3 nucleotides are TGTGCCAGCAGCTCAGGTTTAGCGGGAGCCGACACCGGGGAGCTGTTTTTT.